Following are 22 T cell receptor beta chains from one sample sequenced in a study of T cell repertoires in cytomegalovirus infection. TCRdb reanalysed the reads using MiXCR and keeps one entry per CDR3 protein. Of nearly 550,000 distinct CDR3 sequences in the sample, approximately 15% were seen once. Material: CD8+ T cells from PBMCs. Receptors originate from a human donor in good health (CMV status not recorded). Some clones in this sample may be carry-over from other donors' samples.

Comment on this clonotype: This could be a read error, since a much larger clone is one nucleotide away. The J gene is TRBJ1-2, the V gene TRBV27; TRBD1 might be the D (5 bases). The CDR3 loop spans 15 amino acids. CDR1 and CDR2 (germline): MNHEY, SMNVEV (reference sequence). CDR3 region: CTSSLRQGNNYGYTF. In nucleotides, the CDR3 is TGTACCAGCAGTTTGCGGCAGGGCAATAACTATGGCTACACCTTC.

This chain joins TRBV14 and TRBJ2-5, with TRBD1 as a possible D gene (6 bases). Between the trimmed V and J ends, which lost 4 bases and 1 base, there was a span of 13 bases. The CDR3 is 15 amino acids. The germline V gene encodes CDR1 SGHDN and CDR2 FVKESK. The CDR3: CASSRHRVGQETQYF. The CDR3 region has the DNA TGTGCCAGCAGCCGGCACAGGGTCGGCCAAGAGACCCAGTACTTC.

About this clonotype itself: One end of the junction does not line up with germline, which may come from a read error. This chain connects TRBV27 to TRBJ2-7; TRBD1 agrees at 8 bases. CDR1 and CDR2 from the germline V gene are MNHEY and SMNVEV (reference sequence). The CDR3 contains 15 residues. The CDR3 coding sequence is TGTGCCAGAAGTTTATCCCGACAGGGGTACGGCGAGCAGTACTTC. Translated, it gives CARSLSRQGYGEQYF.

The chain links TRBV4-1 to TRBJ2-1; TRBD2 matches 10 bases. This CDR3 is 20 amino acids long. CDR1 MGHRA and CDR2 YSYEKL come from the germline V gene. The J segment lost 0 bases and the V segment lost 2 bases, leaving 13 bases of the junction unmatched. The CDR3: CASSQSGLAPPSSSYNEQFF. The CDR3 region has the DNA TGCGCCAGCAGCCAATCGGGACTAGCGCCACCATCGAGCTCCTACAATGAGCAGTTCTTC.

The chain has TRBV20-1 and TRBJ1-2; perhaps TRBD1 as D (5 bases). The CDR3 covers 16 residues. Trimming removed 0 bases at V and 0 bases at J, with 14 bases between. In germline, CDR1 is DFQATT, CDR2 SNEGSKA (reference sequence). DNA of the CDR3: TGCAGTGCTAGAGATGAGGCAGGGATGCCTAACTATGGCTACACCTTC. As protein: CSARDEAGMPNYGYTF.

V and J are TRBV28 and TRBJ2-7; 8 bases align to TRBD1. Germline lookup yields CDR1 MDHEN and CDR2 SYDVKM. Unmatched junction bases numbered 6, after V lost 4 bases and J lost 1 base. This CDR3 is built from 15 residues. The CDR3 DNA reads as TGTGCCAGCAGTTCAAACAGGGGGGCGTCCTACGAGCAGTACTTC. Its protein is CASSSNRGASYEQYF.

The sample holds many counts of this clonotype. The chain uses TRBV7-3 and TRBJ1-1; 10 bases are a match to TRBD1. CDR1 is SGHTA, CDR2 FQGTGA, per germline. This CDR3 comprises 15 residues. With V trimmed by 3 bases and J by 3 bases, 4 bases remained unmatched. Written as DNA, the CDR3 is TGTGCCAGCAGCTTTACCGGGACAGGGGACACTGAAGCTTTCTTT. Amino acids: CASSFTGTGDTEAFF.

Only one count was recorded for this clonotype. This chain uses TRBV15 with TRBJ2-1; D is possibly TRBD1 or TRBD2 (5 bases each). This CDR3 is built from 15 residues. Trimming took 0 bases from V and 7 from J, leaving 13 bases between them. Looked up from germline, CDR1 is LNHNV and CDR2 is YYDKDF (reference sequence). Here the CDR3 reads CATSRDYGTTNEQFF. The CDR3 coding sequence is TGTGCCACCAGCAGAGATTATGGGACCACAAATGAGCAGTTCTTC.

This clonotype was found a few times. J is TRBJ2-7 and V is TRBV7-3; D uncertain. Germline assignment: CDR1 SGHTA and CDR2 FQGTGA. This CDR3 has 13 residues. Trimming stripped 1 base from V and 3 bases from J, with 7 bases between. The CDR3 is CASSLIGNYEQYF. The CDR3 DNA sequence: TGTGCCAGCAGCTTAATCGGAAACTACGAGCAGTACTTC.

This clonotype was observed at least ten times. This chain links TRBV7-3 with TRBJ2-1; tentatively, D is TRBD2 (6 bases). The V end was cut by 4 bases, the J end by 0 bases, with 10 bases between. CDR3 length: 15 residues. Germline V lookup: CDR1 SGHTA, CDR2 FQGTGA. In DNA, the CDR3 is TGTGCCAGCAGCTCACTAGCTAGCTCCTACAATGAGCAGTTCTTC. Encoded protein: CASSSLASSYNEQFF.

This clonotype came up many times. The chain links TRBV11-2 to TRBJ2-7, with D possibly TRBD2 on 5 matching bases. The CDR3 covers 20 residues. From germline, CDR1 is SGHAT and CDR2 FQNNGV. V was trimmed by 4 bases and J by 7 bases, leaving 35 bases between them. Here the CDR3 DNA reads TGTGCCAGCAGCTACGGTCGGGGAGCTGATCCGGGCCCTAGAACGGGGGAGCAGTACTTC. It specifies CASSYGRGADPGPRTGEQYF.

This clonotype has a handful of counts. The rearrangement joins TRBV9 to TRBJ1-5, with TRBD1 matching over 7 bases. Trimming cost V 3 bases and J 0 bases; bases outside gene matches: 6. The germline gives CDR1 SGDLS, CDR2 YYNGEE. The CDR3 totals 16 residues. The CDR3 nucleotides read TGTGCCAGCAGCGCGTTGGGGACAGATAGCAATCAGCCCCAGCATTTT. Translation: CASSALGTDSNQPQHF.

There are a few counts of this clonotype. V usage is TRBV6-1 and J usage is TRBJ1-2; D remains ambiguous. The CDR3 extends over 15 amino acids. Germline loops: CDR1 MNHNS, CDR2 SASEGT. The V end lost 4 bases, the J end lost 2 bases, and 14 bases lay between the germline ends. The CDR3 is CASSGASFLNYGYTF. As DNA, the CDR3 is TGTGCCAGCAGTGGGGCGTCCTTCCTGAACTATGGCTACACCTTC.

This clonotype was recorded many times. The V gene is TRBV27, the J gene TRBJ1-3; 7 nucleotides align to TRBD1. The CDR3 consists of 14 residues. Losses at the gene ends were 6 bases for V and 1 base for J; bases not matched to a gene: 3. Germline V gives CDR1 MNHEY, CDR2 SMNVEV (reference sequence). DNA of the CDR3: TGTGCCAGCAGCGGGACAGCGTCTGGAAACACCATATATTTT. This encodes CASSGTASGNTIYF.

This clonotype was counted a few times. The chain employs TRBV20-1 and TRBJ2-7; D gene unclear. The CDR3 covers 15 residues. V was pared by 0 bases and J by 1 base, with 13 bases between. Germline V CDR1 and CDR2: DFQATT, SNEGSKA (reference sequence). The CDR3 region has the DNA TGCAGTGCTAGAGATGAGTACCCACGGTCCTACGAGCAGTACTTC. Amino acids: CSARDEYPRSYEQYF.

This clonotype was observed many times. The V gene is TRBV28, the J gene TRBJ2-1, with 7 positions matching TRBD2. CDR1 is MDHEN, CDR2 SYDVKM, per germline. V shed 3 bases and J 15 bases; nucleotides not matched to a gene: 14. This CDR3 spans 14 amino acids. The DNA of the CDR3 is TGTGCCAGCAGTTTTTGGGGGGGTGAGCCCGGTGGGTTCTTC. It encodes CASSFWGGEPGGFF.

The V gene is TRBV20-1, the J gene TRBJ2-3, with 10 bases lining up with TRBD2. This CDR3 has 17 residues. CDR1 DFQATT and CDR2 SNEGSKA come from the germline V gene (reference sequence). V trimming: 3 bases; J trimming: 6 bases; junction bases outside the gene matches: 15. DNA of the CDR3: TGCAGTGCTAGTCCCCCTAAGAGCGGGGGGGCCTTCGATACGCAGTATTTT. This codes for CSASPPKSGGAFDTQYF.

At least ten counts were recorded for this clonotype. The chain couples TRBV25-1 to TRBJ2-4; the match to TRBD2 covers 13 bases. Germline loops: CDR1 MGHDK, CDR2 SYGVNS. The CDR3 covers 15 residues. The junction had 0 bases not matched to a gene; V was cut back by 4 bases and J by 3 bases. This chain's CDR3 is CASSGTSGSKNIQYF. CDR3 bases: TGTGCCAGCAGTGGGACTAGCGGGAGCAAAAACATTCAGTACTTC.

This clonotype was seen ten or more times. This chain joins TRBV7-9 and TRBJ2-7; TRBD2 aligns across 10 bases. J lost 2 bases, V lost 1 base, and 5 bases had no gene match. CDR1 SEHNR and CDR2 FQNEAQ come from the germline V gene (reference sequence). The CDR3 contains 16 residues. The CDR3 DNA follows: TGTGCCAGCAGCTTAGGGCCTAGCGGGAGTCCCTACGAGCAGTACTTC. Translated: CASSLGPSGSPYEQYF.

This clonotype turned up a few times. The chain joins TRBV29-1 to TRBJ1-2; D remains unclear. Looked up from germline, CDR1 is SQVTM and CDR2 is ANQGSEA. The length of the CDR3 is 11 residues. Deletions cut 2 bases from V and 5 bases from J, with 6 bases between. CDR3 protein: CSVEPRYGYTF. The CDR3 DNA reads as TGCAGCGTTGAACCTCGATATGGCTACACCTTC.

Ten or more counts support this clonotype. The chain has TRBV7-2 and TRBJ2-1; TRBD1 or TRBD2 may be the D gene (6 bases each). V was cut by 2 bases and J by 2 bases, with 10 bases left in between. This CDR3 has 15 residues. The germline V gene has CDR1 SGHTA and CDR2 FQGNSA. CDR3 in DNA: TGTGCCAGCAGCTTAATAGGGGGGCCCTACAATGAGCAGTTCTTC. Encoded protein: CASSLIGGPYNEQFF.

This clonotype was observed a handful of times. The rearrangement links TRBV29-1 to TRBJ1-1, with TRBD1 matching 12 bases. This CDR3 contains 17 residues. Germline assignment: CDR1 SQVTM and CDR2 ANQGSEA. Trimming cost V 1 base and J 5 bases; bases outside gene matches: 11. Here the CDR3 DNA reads TGCAGCGTTGAAGGGTTGGTGGGACAGGGGGCAAAGACTGAAGCTTTCTTT. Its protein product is CSVEGLVGQGAKTEAFF.